The clone carrying this T cell receptor (beta chain) has at least ten counts. CDR1 is SEHNR, CDR2 FQNEAQ, per germline (reference sequence). V gave up 2 bases and J gave up 4 bases, with 8 bases separating them. CDR3 length equals 13 residues. This specimen belongs to a study of CD8+CD57+ T cells in acquired aplastic anemia. Study context: Sorted CD4+ and CD8+ cells yielded DNA averaging around 3 ug.

Template material for TCR beta VDJ and CDR3 profiling consisted of genomic DNA. MiXCR, run by TCRdb on the reads, gives a single entry per CDR3 protein. The sample contains some 200,000 distinct CDR3 sequences, 34% of which appear only once. The chain combines TRBV7-9 with TRBJ2-5, with D possibly being TRBD1 (6 bases). This clonotype originated in a human donor in good health, serving as a control. The sequencing input was sorted CD4+, CD8+, or CD8+CD57+ T cells (not recorded which) from PBMCs. In nucleotides, the CDR3 is TGTGCCAGCAGCTTAACAGGGATAGAGACCCAGTACTTC. This codes for CASSLTGIETQYF.